This T cell receptor beta chain derives from a study of human T cells and chemical hapten exposure. Study as a whole: Patients having alopecia areata, totalis or universalis were mostly female. Notes on the study in general: Expanded TCRs created a significantly greater count of big CDR3 similarity clusters than controls did. PT1 expanded TCR counts correlated positively with patch test score.

CDR1 is SGHAT, CDR2 FQNNGV, per germline. The V gene end was trimmed by 5 bases and the J gene end by 4 bases; junction bases not matched to a gene: 4. CDR3 length equals 14 residues. Unique molecular identifiers were attached to individual cDNA molecules during library preparation. Each CDR3 protein is one row after TCRdb ran MiXCR on the RACE reads. The sample has around 69,000 distinct CDR3 sequences; 7.5% to 9.5% are singletons. This clonotype was recorded a few times. Antigen unknown. The time point: patch test 2, 6 weeks after DPC sensitization. This sample's treatment: therapeutic diphenylcyclopropenone sensitization with weekly scalp DPC.

This clonotype originated in a woman in her fifties or sixties with alopecia areata. Some clones in this sample may be carry-over from other donors' samples. The material sequenced was whole blood, taken in connection with sensitization to the hapten diphenylcyclopropenone (DPC). V and J are TRBV11-2 and TRBJ2-7; 11 positions agree with TRBD2. The CDR3 nucleotides read TGTGCCAGCAGCGCACGACTAGCGGGGTACGAGCAGTACTTC. The encoded protein is CASSARLAGYEQYF.